Below, 8 T cell receptor beta chains from the same sample are listed, as sequenced in a study of blood T cell repertoires in COVID-19. Some clones are missing from TCRdb's copy, which holds only in-frame ones; the method was immunoSEQ multiplex PCR. This table holds approximately 210,000 clones, around 90% found once. The sequenced sample consisted of PBMCs or T cells enriched from blood (not recorded which). The receptor set was obtained from a woman in her fifties or sixties with acute COVID-19.

The chain uses TRBV7-6 and TRBJ1-6; D might be TRBD1 (5 bases). The CDR3 contains 15 residues. Germline CDR1 SGHVS, CDR2 FNYEAQ. V was cut by 1 base and J by 4 bases, with 8 bases left in between. The CDR3: CASSLGGVYNSPLHF. As DNA, the CDR3 is TGTGCCAGCAGCTTAGGGGGGGTTTATAATTCACCCCTCCACTTT.

The chain uses TRBV7-3 and TRBJ2-1; no reliable D call. Trimming pared 5 bases from V and 0 bases from J, leaving 11 bases between. Germline assignment: CDR1 SGHTA and CDR2 FQGTGA. CDR3 length: 15 residues. Written as DNA, the CDR3 is TGTGCCAGCAGCCGAGCTGCGAGCTCCTACAATGAGCAGTTCTTC. It codes for CASSRAASSYNEQFF.

V usage is TRBV5-1 and J usage is TRBJ2-7; 9 nucleotides agree with TRBD2. This CDR3 has 15 amino acids. J lost 3 bases, V lost 4 bases, and 8 bases had no gene match. The germline gives CDR1 SGHRS, CDR2 YFSETQ. CDR3 nucleotide sequence: TGCGCCAGCAGCAGGGGGGCGGGAGGGAACTACGAGCAGTACTTC. Translation: CASSRGAGGNYEQYF.

The chain recombines TRBV5-4 with TRBJ1-1; possibly TRBD1 for D (5 bases). Germline CDR1 and CDR2: SGHNT and YYREEE (reference sequence). Trimming took off 3 bases at V and 3 bases at J, with 12 bases between the two ends. CDR3 length: 14 residues. CDR3 region: CASSSGWGDTEAFF. The DNA for the CDR3 is TGTGCCAGCAGCTCTGGGTGGGGGGACACTGAAGCTTTCTTT.

V and J are TRBV12-3 or TRBV12-4 and TRBJ1-2; perhaps TRBD1 as D (5 bases). V shed 8 bases and J shed 3 bases, with 13 bases lying between them. This CDR3 is 13 amino acids long. CDR3 amino acids: CASSSGGHYGYTF. The CDR3 DNA reads as TGTGCCAGCTCTTCCGGGGGACACTATGGCTACACCTTC.

The rearrangement links TRBV19 to TRBJ2-3, with TRBD1 as a possible D gene (6 bases). V was pared by 5 bases and J by 0 bases, with 15 bases between. The length of the CDR3 is 16 residues. The germline gives CDR1 LNHDA, CDR2 SQIVND (reference sequence). CDR3 DNA: TGTGCCAGTAGTTCAACTCGGACAGATAGCACAGATACGCAGTATTTT. Translated: CASSSTRTDSTDTQYF. The complete variable domain, with remaining parts taken from reference TRBV19 and TRBJ2-3, reads DGGITQSPKYLFRKEGQNVTLSCEQNLNHDAMYWYRQDPGQGLRLIYYSQIVNDFQKGDIAEGYSVSREKKESFPLTVTSAQKNPTAFYLCASSSTRTDSTDTQYFGPGTRLTVL.

The chain carries TRBV7-2 and TRBJ2-3, with D possibly TRBD2 on 5 matching bases. Trimming left V 1 base short and J 4 bases short, with 15 bases between. The germline CDR1 and CDR2 sequences are SGHTA and FQGNSA. This CDR3 region has 16 residues. The DNA for the CDR3 is TGTGCCAGCAGCTTAGGGCGGGCATCGGGCGCAGATACGCAGTATTTT. This sequence encodes CASSLGRASGADTQYF.

V is TRBV20-1 and J is TRBJ1-5; 12 bases fit TRBD1. Germline V lookup: CDR1 DFQATT, CDR2 SNEGSKA (reference sequence). J was trimmed by 6 bases and V by 3 bases; bases with no gene match: 9. CDR3 length: 16 amino acids. In DNA, the CDR3 is TGCAGTGCTAGTCTACAGGGACAGGGGGCTAGTCAGCCCCAGCATTTT. Its translation is CSASLQGQGASQPQHF.